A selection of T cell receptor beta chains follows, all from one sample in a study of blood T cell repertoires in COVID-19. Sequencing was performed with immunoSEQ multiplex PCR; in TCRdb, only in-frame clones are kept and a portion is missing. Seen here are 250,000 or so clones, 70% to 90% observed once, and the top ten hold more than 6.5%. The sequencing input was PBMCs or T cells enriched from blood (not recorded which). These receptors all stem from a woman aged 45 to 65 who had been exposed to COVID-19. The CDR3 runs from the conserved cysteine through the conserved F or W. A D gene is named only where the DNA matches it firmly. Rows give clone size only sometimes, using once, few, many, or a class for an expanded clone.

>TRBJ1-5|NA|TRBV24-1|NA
TGTGCCACCAGTGATTTGCCGGTTTATAGCAATCAGCCCCAGCATTTT
CATSDLPVYSNQPQHF
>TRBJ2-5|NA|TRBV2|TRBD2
TGTGCCAGCAGTCTAGCGGGGGGGCAGGGAGAGACCCAGTACTTC
CASSLAGGQGETQYF
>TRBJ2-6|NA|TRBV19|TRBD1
TGTGCCAGTAGTACCCGACAGGGGGCTTATGGGGCCAACGTCCTGACTTTC
CASSTRQGAYGANVLTF
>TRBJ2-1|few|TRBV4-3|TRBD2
TGCGCCAGCAGCCAAGAAGGCGGGGGGCTCCGGAATGAGCAGTTCTTC
CASSQEGGGLRNEQFF
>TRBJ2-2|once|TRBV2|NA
TGTGCCAGCAAGTCGGCCAGGTCCGGGGAGCTGTTTTTT
CASKSARSGELFF
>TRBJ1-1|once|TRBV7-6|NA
TGTGCCAGCAGCTTTTCAGGGTTGGTAGGGAACACTGAAGCTTTCTTT
CASSFSGLVGNTEAFF
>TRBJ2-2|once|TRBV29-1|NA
TGCAGCGTTGGGAAGGACGGGGGCACCGGGGAGCTGTTTTTT
CSVGKDGGTGELFF
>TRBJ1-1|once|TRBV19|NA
TGTGCCAGTAACACTGTGGGGGGGTACACTGAAGCTTTCTTT
CASNTVGGYTEAFF
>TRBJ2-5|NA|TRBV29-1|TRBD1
TGCAGCATTGTCAGGGGGCGCGGAGAGACCCAGTACTTC
CSIVRGRGETQYF
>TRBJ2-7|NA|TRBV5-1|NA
TGCGCCAGCACGCCAGGGGCCGGCAGCTCCTACGAGCAGTACTTC
CASTPGAGSSYEQYF
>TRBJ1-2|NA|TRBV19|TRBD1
TGTGCCAGTAACTCGGACAGGTTTGATGGCTACACCTTC
CASNSDRFDGYTF
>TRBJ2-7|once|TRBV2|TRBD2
TGTGCCAGCAGTGTAACTAGCGGGGAGCAGTACTTC
CASSVTSGEQYF
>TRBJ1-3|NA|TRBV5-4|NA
TGTGCCAGCAGCTTGCAGGGCTCTGGAAACACCATATATTTT
CASSLQGSGNTIYF
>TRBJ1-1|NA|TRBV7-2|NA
TGTGCCAGCAGCTTTTTACGGGACACTGAAGCTTTCTTT
CASSFLRDTEAFF
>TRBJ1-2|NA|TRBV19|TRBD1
TGTGCCAGTAGCGGGACAGCCACTAACTATGGCTACACCTTC
CASSGTATNYGYTF
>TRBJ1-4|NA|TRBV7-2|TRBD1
TGTGCCAGCAGCTTAGGGACAGGCTTTGAAAAACTGTTTTTT
CASSLGTGFEKLFF
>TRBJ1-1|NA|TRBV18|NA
TGTGCCAGCTCACCCAGGGAGGCTGAAGCTTTCTTT
CASSPREAEAFF
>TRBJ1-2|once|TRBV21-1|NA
TGTGCCAGCAGCACGGACATTGCAAACGGCTACACCTTC
CASSTDIANGYTF
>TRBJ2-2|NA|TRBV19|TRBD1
TGTGCCAGTAGTACCTCCTGGACAGGGTTGGACACCGGGGAGCTGTTTTTT
CASSTSWTGLDTGELFF
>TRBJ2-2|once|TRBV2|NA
TGTGCCAGCAGTCCCCTTCTGAACACCGGGGAGCTGTTTTTT
CASSPLLNTGELFF
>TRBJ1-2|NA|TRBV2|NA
TGTGCCAGCAGTGAATTGGCTCAGGTTATTGGCTACACCTTC
CASSELAQVIGYTF
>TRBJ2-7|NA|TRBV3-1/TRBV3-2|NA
TGTGCCAGCAGCCAAGATCTAGGGGCCGACGAGCAGTACTTC
CASSQDLGADEQYF